This T cell receptor (beta chain) was recovered during a study of blood T cell repertoires in COVID-19. Study at large: COVID-19 samples, acute and convalescent, were from the United States, Italy and Spain.

This clone was seen just once. V lost 2 bases and J lost 6; bases outside the gene matches: 2. The germline gives CDR1 SGHRS, CDR2 YFSETQ. CDR3 length: 13 amino acids. In the authors' methods: Amplification of reference gene primers provided the estimated nucleated cell counts. The data were produced by immunoSEQ multiplex PCR, yet TCRdb's version contains in-frame clones alone and is incomplete. V and J calls and clone size are those listed in that table; D and trimming were worked out from the DNA. The sample lists approximately 51,000 clones, 86% occurring once. The sequence derives from a man aged 35 to 55 with active COVID-19. The sequencing sample was made of peripheral blood. The chain links TRBV5-1 to TRBJ1-2; 9 bases fit TRBD1. The CDR3 here is CASSFRTGDGYTF. The DNA of the CDR3 is TGCGCCAGCAGCTTTAGGACAGGGGATGGCTACACCTTC.